This T cell receptor beta chain stems from a study of T cells in Graves' hyperthyroidism and ophthalmopathy. Researchers amplified the TCR beta CDR3 regions from RNA transcripts. TCR CDR3 regions were first amplified by RT-PCR with HTBI primers. One entry per CDR3 protein results from TCRdb running MiXCR on the multiplex PCR reads. The table records 800,000 or so distinct CDR3 sequences, 38% of them present only once. The CDR3 has 14 amino acids. V was clipped by 3 bases and J by 3 bases, with 10 bases between them. Germline V CDR1 and CDR2: KGHDR, SFDVKD. Hyperthyroidism was newly diagnosed in patients aged 18 to 65 (duration under 2 months). A patient was excluded if there was uncontrolled infection, other autoimmune disease, pregnancy or lactation. This clonotype was counted ten times or more.

The sample was blood. J is TRBJ1-1 and V is TRBV24-1; D is unresolved. The TCR comes from a man between 18 and 29 years old with Graves' hyperthyroidism. CDR3 in DNA: TGTGCCACCAGTGATCCCAGGTCTGACACTGAAGCTTTCTTT. Residues: CATSDPRSDTEAFF.